Shown below are 26 T cell receptor beta chains from a single sample sequenced in a study of T cell repertoires in cytomegalovirus infection. Antigen specificity for these receptors is unknown. TCRdb analysed the reads with MiXCR anew, one entry per CDR3 protein. The repertoire holds hundreds of thousands of distinct CDR3 sequences, with around 31% as singletons. Sequencing was performed on cultured CD8+ T cells from PBMCs, taken from culture after CMV antigen stimulation. The receptors derive from a human donor in good health (CMV status not recorded). Some clones in this sample may be carry-over from other donors' samples.

This clonotype was recorded a few times. The genes are TRBV11-3 and TRBJ1-1, with a weak D call TRBD1 (6 bases). Per the germline V gene, CDR1 is SGHNT and CDR2 is YENEEA. The CDR3 consists of 17 residues. Trimming took off 2 bases at V and 0 bases at J, with 16 bases between the two ends. The CDR3 nucleotides are TGTGCCAGCAGCTTATTCCCGACAGGAATCATGAACACTGAAGCTTTCTTT. The encoded protein is CASSLFPTGIMNTEAFF. The complete variable domain, with remaining parts taken from reference TRBV11-3 and TRBJ1-1, reads EAGVVQSPRYKIIEKKQPVAFWCNPISGHNTLYWYLQNLGQGPELLIRYENEEAVDDSQLPKDRFSAERLKGVDSTLKIQPAELGDSAVYLCASSLFPTGIMNTEAFFGQGTRLTVV.

This clonotype was recorded a few times. The V gene is TRBV12-5, the J gene TRBJ2-1, with D possibly being TRBD2 (6 bases). The length of the CDR3 is 15 residues. Trimming cost V 9 bases and J 6 bases, with 21 bases left between them. Looked up from germline, CDR1 is LGHNT and CDR2 is FRNRAP. The DNA for the CDR3 is TGTGCTAGCACTTTAGGGACTCCTAAGACCAATGAGCAGTTCTTC. Amino acid sequence: CASTLGTPKTNEQFF.

The J gene is TRBJ2-2, the V gene TRBV7-9; 11 nucleotides agree with TRBD1. V was clipped by 5 bases and J by 4 bases; unmatched bases: 9. The CDR3 length is 17 residues. Germline assignment: CDR1 SEHNR and CDR2 FQNEAQ (reference sequence). CDR3 sequence reads: CASSRSGQGVFTGELFF. In DNA, the CDR3 is TGTGCCAGCAGCCGGTCGGGACAGGGGGTTTTCACCGGGGAGCTGTTTTTT.

The chain has TRBV7-9 and TRBJ1-5; 9 nucleotides agree with TRBD1. The CDR3 contains 15 residues. The V and J ends lost 6 bases and 1 base, in that order; junction bases with no gene match: 4. Germline values: CDR1 SEHNR, CDR2 FQNEAQ (reference sequence). The CDR3 here is CASSFDRGSNQPQHF. The DNA of the CDR3 is TGTGCCAGCAGTTTTGACAGGGGGAGCAATCAGCCCCAGCATTTT.

This chain links TRBV4-1 with TRBJ2-2, with 9 bases matching TRBD2. This CDR3 contains 15 residues. Trimming removed 4 bases from V and 4 bases from J; junction bases left unmatched: 4. Germline V CDR1 and CDR2: MGHRA, YSYEKL. CDR3 sequence reads: CASSPRSGGTGELFF. CDR3 coding DNA: TGCGCCAGCAGCCCCCGTAGCGGGGGCACCGGGGAGCTGTTTTTT.

This sequence joins TRBV7-9 and TRBJ1-1, with 12 positions matching TRBD1. The germline CDR1 and CDR2 sequences are SEHNR and FQNEAQ (reference sequence). The CDR3 is made up of 16 amino acids. V gave up 5 bases and J gave up 4 bases; unmatched junction bases: 8. The CDR3 loop is CASSQGQGARGTEAFF. The CDR3 nucleotides are TGTGCCAGCAGCCAGGGACAGGGGGCGCGTGGCACTGAAGCTTTCTTT.

This chain joins TRBV12-3 or TRBV12-4 and TRBJ1-2, with 8 nucleotides matching TRBD1. There are 12 residues in the CDR3. Trimming removed 7 bases from V and 7 bases from J; junction bases left unmatched: 5. CDR3 in DNA: TGTGCCAGCACCCCGGACAGGGTTGGCTACACCTTC. Protein: CASTPDRVGYTF.

This clonotype showed up just a few times. V is TRBV27 and J is TRBJ1-2; D possibly corresponds to TRBD1 (5 bases). CDR1 and CDR2 (germline): MNHEY, SMNVEV (reference sequence). The CDR3 sequence is 12 residues long. The germline V and J ends were trimmed by 8 bases and 8 bases, with 15 bases remaining between them. CDR3 in DNA: TGTGCCAGCGGGACCCCCCTAAGAGGCTACACCTTC. Its translation: CASGTPLRGYTF.

This chain uses TRBV6-1 with TRBJ1-2, with 7 bases matching TRBD1. The CDR3 is 14 amino acids. The V and J ends lost 9 bases and 8 bases, in that order; junction bases with no gene match: 15. CDR1 and CDR2 (germline): MNHNS, SASEGT. CDR3 protein: CARGSTGTYGGYTF. The DNA for the CDR3 is TGTGCCAGAGGTTCGACAGGGACCTATGGAGGCTACACCTTC.

This rearrangement joins TRBV7-9 to TRBJ1-2, with a tentative D call TRBD1 (6 bases). V shed 4 bases and J shed 3 bases, with 12 bases lying between them. The CDR3 spans 14 residues. CDR1 is SEHNR and CDR2 is FQNEAQ in the germline V gene (reference sequence). The CDR3, as DNA: TGTGCCAGCAGCTCCCGGGACAAAGACTATGGCTACACCTTC. The encoded protein is CASSSRDKDYGYTF.

This clonotype was seen a few times. The V call is TRBV20-1, the J call TRBJ2-7; D is tentatively TRBD1 or TRBD2 (6 bases each). Trimming pared 5 bases from V and 4 bases from J, leaving 18 bases between. CDR3 length: 14 amino acids. Germline loops: CDR1 DFQATT, CDR2 SNEGSKA (reference sequence). CDR3 residues: CSAGNGGAGYEQYF. Written as DNA, the CDR3 is TGCAGTGCTGGGAACGGGGGCGCCGGGTACGAGCAGTACTTC.

This clonotype was observed a handful of times. V and J are TRBV19 and TRBJ2-1; 11 nucleotides agree with TRBD2. The CDR3 spans 18 residues. J lost 5 bases, V lost 5 bases, and 14 bases had no gene match. Germline V CDR1 and CDR2: LNHDA, SQIVND (reference sequence). The CDR3 DNA reads as TGTGCCAGTAGTCAATTAGCGGGGGGGCCGGCGATCCACAATGAGCAGTTCTTC. Its translation: CASSQLAGGPAIHNEQFF. The entire variable domain, with the rest obtained from reference TRBV19 and TRBJ2-1, is as follows: DGGITQSPKYLFRKEGQNVTLSCEQNLNHDAMYWYRQDPGQGLRLIYYSQIVNDFQKGDIAEGYSVSREKKESFPLTVTSAQKNPTAFYLCASSQLAGGPAIHNEQFFGPGTRLTVL.

This clonotype was counted between two and nine times. This sequence joins TRBV6-8 and TRBJ2-3; no firm D call. V lost 0 bases to trimming and J lost 0 bases, with 10 bases between them. Germline assignment: CDR1 MNHGY and CDR2 SAAAGT. The CDR3 covers 16 residues. In DNA, the CDR3 is TGTGCCAGCAGTTACTCCCCTTCCGCGAGCACAGATACGCAGTATTTT. Translated: CASSYSPSASTDTQYF.

The chain links TRBV19 to TRBJ2-5; 9 nucleotides align to TRBD1. Germline CDR1 and CDR2: LNHDA and SQIVND (reference sequence). This CDR3 comprises 14 residues. J gave up 5 bases and V 7 bases, and 8 bases lay outside the gene matches. Here the CDR3 DNA reads TGTGCCAGTACGAGGACAGGGGAGATGGAGACCCAGTACTTC. Its protein product is CASTRTGEMETQYF.

The table lists this clonotype with a few counts. The chain uses TRBV18 and TRBJ2-1; 7 nucleotides agree with TRBD2. The CDR3 runs 17 residues. CDR1 and CDR2 (germline): KGHSH, LQKENI. The V segment lost 2 bases and the J segment 0 bases; nucleotides outside the gene matches: 7. The CDR3 DNA reads as TGTGCCAGCTCACCAAAAGGGAGGGAGAGCTCCTACAATGAGCAGTTCTTC. This translates into CASSPKGRESSYNEQFF.

This clonotype was observed many times. The chain is built from TRBV7-9 and TRBJ1-4; TRBD1 aligns across 11 bases. The CDR3 has 14 amino acids. Germline V gives CDR1 SEHNR, CDR2 FQNEAQ (reference sequence). V lost 5 bases and J lost 7; bases outside the gene matches: 3. In DNA form, the CDR3 reads TGTGCCAGCAGCGGAGGGACAGGGGGTGAAAAACTGTTTTTT. This encodes CASSGGTGGEKLFF.

V usage is TRBV6-6 and J usage is TRBJ2-3; D remains unclear. Germline-derived CDR1 and CDR2 are MNHNY and SVGAGI (reference sequence). V was pared by 5 bases and J by 4 bases, with 10 bases between. CDR3 length equals 13 residues. CDR3 amino acids: CASSPPRADTQYF. The CDR3, as DNA: TGTGCCAGCAGTCCCCCTAGAGCAGATACGCAGTATTTT.

The chain is built from TRBV4-1 and TRBJ1-1, with a weak D call TRBD1 (6 bases). Per germline, CDR1 MGHRA and CDR2 YSYEKL. With 4 bases removed from V and 4 bases from J, the gap between germline ends came to 22 bases. This CDR3 is built from 17 residues. CDR3 DNA: TGCGCCAGCAGCCCCTCGGGGGACACCGTCTGGGGCACTGAAGCTTTCTTT. Its protein is CASSPSGDTVWGTEAFF.

The rearrangement joins TRBV6-2 or TRBV6-3 to TRBJ2-7; either TRBD1 or TRBD2 may supply D (5 bases each). Germline V gene data show CDR1 as MNHEY and CDR2 as SVGEGT. The CDR3 is made up of 15 amino acids. Trimming shortened V by 7 bases and J by 0 bases, and 16 bases separated the two germline ends. CDR3 sequence (DNA): TGTGCCAGCACCGAGGGGTCAGGGAGCTCCTACGAGCAGTACGTC. Amino acids: CASTEGSGSSYEQYV.

This clonotype was recorded a few times. This chain joins TRBV6-5 and TRBJ2-2; TRBD2 aligns across 9 bases. The germline CDR1 and CDR2 sequences are MNHEY and SVGAGI. CDR3 size: 17 residues. The trim removed 6 bases at V and 10 bases at J, leaving 18 bases unmatched. CDR3 protein: CASSGTSYAPSSEELFF. The CDR3 DNA reads TGTGCCAGCAGCGGGACTAGCTACGCTCCCAGTTCTGAGGAGCTGTTTTTT.

This clonotype has just one count. The J gene is TRBJ2-1, the V gene TRBV20-1, with 11 bases matching TRBD2. This CDR3 region has 14 residues. V shed 5 bases and J 4 bases; nucleotides not matched to a gene: 4. CDR1 and CDR2 (germline): DFQATT, SNEGSKA (reference sequence). The CDR3 bases are TGCAGTGCTGAGGGACTAGCGGTTTACAATGAGCAGTTCTTC. It specifies CSAEGLAVYNEQFF.

The DNA of the CDR3 is TGTGCCAGCAGCTTAGAATGGTCTAGCGGGATCACAGATACGCAGTATTTT. It yields the protein CASSLEWSSGITDTQYF. The rearrangement uses TRBV7-6 and TRBJ2-3, with TRBD2 identical over 9 bases. This CDR3 has 17 residues. The V gene end was trimmed by 1 base and the J gene end by 2 bases; junction bases not matched to a gene: 7. The germline V gene encodes CDR1 SGHVS and CDR2 FNYEAQ.

This clonotype occurred a few times. The chain is built from TRBV6-5 and TRBJ2-5; TRBD2 agrees at 10 bases. Germline V gene lookup returns CDR1 MNHEY and CDR2 SVGAGI. The CDR3 runs to 18 residues. Trimming took 3 bases from V and 7 from J; bases not matched to a gene: 17. The chain's CDR3 is CASSYDLTSGAFQGTQYF. The DNA of the CDR3 is TGTGCCAGCAGTTATGACCTTACTAGCGGGGCATTTCAGGGGACCCAGTACTTC.

V gene TRBV6-5 combines with J gene TRBJ1-4; unclear D gene. Germline values: CDR1 MNHEY, CDR2 SVGAGI. There are 16 residues in the CDR3. Trimming removed 2 bases at V and 7 bases at J, with 17 bases between. The CDR3 sequence: CASSYLFRTPGEKLFF. Here the CDR3 DNA reads TGTGCCAGCAGTTACCTCTTTCGAACTCCGGGTGAAAAACTGTTTTTT.

Many counts were recorded for this clonotype. J is TRBJ2-1 and V is TRBV7-8; tentative D call: TRBD2 (5 bases). CDR1 is SGHVS and CDR2 is FQNEAQ in the germline V gene. The CDR3 sequence is 11 residues long. The V and J ends lost 3 bases and 12 bases respectively, with 9 bases between them. CDR3 residues: CASSFQGGQFF. The CDR3 nucleotides read TGTGCCAGCAGCTTCCAAGGAGGGCAGTTCTTC. The full variable domain, in which reference TRBV7-8 and TRBJ2-1 provide the parts outside the CDR3, is GAGVSQSPRYKVAKRGQDVALRCDPISGHVSLFWYQQALGQGPEFLTYFQNEAQLDKSGLPSDRFFAERPEGSVSTLKIQRTQQEDSAVYLCASSFQGGQFFGPGTRLTVL.

The rearrangement links TRBV20-1 to TRBJ2-3; perhaps TRBD1 as D (5 bases). The CDR3 sequence is 15 residues long. V lost 6 bases and J lost 4, with 20 bases in between. Per germline, CDR1 DFQATT and CDR2 SNEGSKA (reference sequence). The CDR3 nucleotides are TGCAGTGCAACGGTCGGCAGGGCGGTCGCAGATACGCAGTATTTT. Translation: CSATVGRAVADTQYF.